These 25 T cell receptor beta chains came from one sample sequenced in a study of OX40 agonist ivuxolimab in advanced cancers. The repertoire was sequenced with immunoSEQ multiplex PCR; TCRdb's copy has only in-frame clones and lacks some. This table has tens of thousands of clones, about 87% appearing once. The specimen comprised CD4+ or CD8+ T cells sorted from blood, sampled in a trial of the OX40 agonist ivuxolimab. These receptors came from an adult with an advanced solid tumor such as melanoma, head and neck, liver or kidney cancer.

This clone appeared a single time. The V and J genes are TRBV4-3 and TRBJ1-6; D gene uncertain. The germline V gene encodes CDR1 LGHNA and CDR2 YSLEER. V lost 2 bases to trimming and J lost 5 bases, with 1 base between them. The CDR3 is 12 amino acids. CDR3 sequence (DNA): TGCGCCAGCAGCCAAAATAATTCACCCCTCCACTTT. Amino acid sequence: CASSQNNSPLHF.

The chain is built from TRBV6-5 and TRBJ2-4; D unresolved. Germline assignment: CDR1 MNHEY and CDR2 SVGAGI. CDR3 length: 14 residues. The ends were cut back, 0 bases at V and 11 bases at J, with 14 bases in the middle. Here the CDR3 DNA reads TGTGCCAGCAGTTACTCGTCTCTCAGCGAAGTTCAGTACTTC. As protein: CASSYSSLSEVQYF.

The chain has TRBV11-3 and TRBJ2-7; 7 nucleotides align to TRBD2. Germline loops: CDR1 SGHNT, CDR2 YENEEA. The CDR3 totals 15 residues. Losses at the gene ends were 0 bases for V and 1 base for J; bases not matched to a gene: 3. In nucleotides, the CDR3 is TGTGCCAGCAGCTTAGAAGGCGGGAGATCCTACGAGCAGTACTTC. It yields the protein CASSLEGGRSYEQYF.

The rearrangement joins TRBV5-1 to TRBJ2-2; 7 positions match TRBD1. This CDR3 has 14 residues. Per germline, CDR1 SGHRS and CDR2 YFSETQ. J gave up 5 bases and V 8 bases, and 9 bases lay outside the gene matches. The CDR3 reads CASHRDSLTGELFF. In DNA form, the CDR3 reads TGCGCCAGTCACCGGGACAGTCTTACCGGGGAGCTGTTTTTT.

The rearrangement joins TRBV7-9 to TRBJ1-1; D uncertain. CDR1 SEHNR and CDR2 FQNEAQ come from the germline V gene (reference sequence). The length of the CDR3 is 13 residues. With 5 bases removed from V and 1 base from J, the gap between germline ends came to 8 bases. CDR3: CASSPRRNTEAFF. The CDR3 nucleotides read TGTGCCAGCAGCCCACGAAGGAACACTGAAGCTTTCTTT.

This clone was detected only once. The chain uses TRBV18 and TRBJ2-1, with 11 bases fitting TRBD2. Germline values: CDR1 KGHSH, CDR2 LQKENI. Losses at the gene ends were 1 base for V and 6 bases for J; bases not matched to a gene: 2. The CDR3 spans 15 residues. CDR3 amino acids: CASSPLAGGRNEQFF. For the CDR3, the DNA is TGTGCCAGCTCACCACTAGCGGGGGGGCGCAATGAGCAGTTCTTC.

This clone was found once. The chain has TRBV10-3 and TRBJ1-6; D is perhaps TRBD1 (5 bases). V gave up 2 bases and J gave up 6 bases, with 5 bases separating them. This CDR3 comprises 13 residues. CDR1 is ENHRY and CDR2 is SYGVKD in the germline V gene. The DNA for the CDR3 is TGTGCCATCAGTGAGGGGGGTAATTCACCCCTCCACTTT. This encodes CAISEGGNSPLHF.

The rearrangement joins TRBV2 to TRBJ1-1; 7 bases align to TRBD1. This CDR3 contains 12 residues. The germline CDR1 and CDR2 sequences are SNHLY and FYNNEI. V gave up 5 bases and J gave up 11 bases; unmatched junction bases: 8. CDR3 residues: CASSSGGLNAFF. CDR3 sequence (DNA): TGTGCCAGCAGTTCAGGGGGGTTGAACGCTTTCTTT. The variable domain in full, completed from reference TRBV2 and TRBJ1-1, reads EPEVTQTPSHQVTQMGQEVILRCVPISNHLYFYWYRQILGQKVEFLVSFYNNEISEKSEIFDDQFSVERPDGSNFTLKIRSTKLEDSAMYFCASSSGGLNAFFGQGTRLTVV.

The V and J genes are TRBV5-1 and TRBJ1-4, with TRBD1 matching over 7 bases. V dropped 3 bases and J dropped 3; count of bases not matched to a gene: 5. The CDR3 totals 15 residues. Germline CDR1 reads SGHRS; CDR2 reads YFSETQ. CDR3 sequence reads: CASSSLGTANEKLFF. The CDR3 coding sequence is TGCGCCAGCAGCTCCCTCGGGACAGCTAATGAAAAACTGTTTTTT.

The chain joins TRBV5-4 to TRBJ2-2; 10 bases agree with TRBD2. Germline V CDR1 and CDR2: SGHNT, YYREEE (reference sequence). V was clipped by 4 bases and J by 4 bases; unmatched bases: 7. The CDR3 contains 16 residues. CDR3 residues: CASSPRTSGATGELFF. The CDR3 region has the DNA TGTGCCAGCAGCCCCAGGACTAGCGGAGCCACCGGGGAGCTGTTTTTT.

V gene TRBV30 combines with J gene TRBJ1-1; D unresolved. Trimming removed 3 bases from V and 1 base from J, with 9 bases in between. Germline V lookup: CDR1 GTSNPN, CDR2 SVGIG (reference sequence). The CDR3 is 13 amino acids. CDR3 sequence reads: CAWRGDGNTEAFF. The CDR3 coding sequence is TGTGCCTGGAGGGGCGATGGGAACACTGAAGCTTTCTTT. The variable domain in full, with the rest retrieved from reference TRBV30 and TRBJ1-1, is SQTIHQWPATLVQPVGSPLSLECTVEGTSNPNLYWYRQAAGRGLQLLFYSVGIGQISSEVPQNLSASRPQDRQFILSSKKLLLSDSGFYLCAWRGDGNTEAFFGQGTRLTVV.

The chain joins TRBV7-2 to TRBJ1-2; D gene unclear. CDR3 length: 17 residues. Trimming took 4 bases from V and 7 from J, leaving 25 bases between them. Germline V gene data show CDR1 as SGHTA and CDR2 as FQGNSA. CDR3 region: CASSSLLGSPQRSGYTF. The CDR3, as DNA: TGTGCCAGCAGCTCCCTTTTAGGCAGCCCACAACGAAGTGGCTACACCTTC.

This chain's CDR3 is CASSIGLSGNTIYF. The CDR3 DNA reads as TGTGCCAGTAGTATTGGACTCTCTGGAAACACCATATATTTT. The genes are TRBV19 and TRBJ1-3; no firm D call. V shed 3 bases and J shed 0 bases, with 6 bases lying between them. Germline CDR1 LNHDA, CDR2 SQIVND (reference sequence). The CDR3 consists of 14 residues.

The chain couples TRBV11-2 to TRBJ2-7, with D hard to call. CDR1 and CDR2 from the germline V gene are SGHAT and FQNNGV. V dropped 3 bases and J dropped 0 bases, with 12 bases sitting between them. This CDR3 spans 15 amino acids. The CDR3 bases are TGTGCCAGCAGCTTTCTTTTGGCCGACTCCTACGAGCAGTACTTC. It yields the protein CASSFLLADSYEQYF.

This chain links TRBV5-1 with TRBJ1-2; D uncertain. V lost 5 bases to trimming and J lost 2 bases, with 7 bases between them. This CDR3 comprises 12 residues. Per the germline V gene, CDR1 is SGHRS and CDR2 is YFSETQ. The CDR3: CASRTENYGYTF. CDR3 in DNA: TGCGCCAGCAGGACTGAGAACTATGGCTACACCTTC.

V is TRBV10-3 and J is TRBJ1-1, with 10 positions matching TRBD1. Germline CDR1 ENHRY, CDR2 SYGVKD. V gave up 6 bases and J gave up 8 bases; unmatched junction bases: 12. The CDR3 loop spans 15 amino acids. This CDR3 reads CAIRDRGPIRGEAFF. In DNA form, the CDR3 reads TGTGCCATCAGAGACAGGGGGCCGATTCGGGGAGAAGCTTTCTTT.

In nucleotides, the CDR3 is TGCGCCAGCAGCCAAGGGCTAGCGGGAGGCCCTTTTTCCTACGAGCAGTACTTC. It codes for CASSQGLAGGPFSYEQYF. The V gene is TRBV4-1, the J gene TRBJ2-7, with 11 positions matching TRBD2. V lost 1 base to trimming and J lost 1 base; unmatched junction nucleotides: 9. From germline, CDR1 is MGHRA and CDR2 YSYEKL. This CDR3 has 18 residues.

The CDR3 DNA sequence: TGCGCCAGCAGCCCCTCAGGACAAAGGGGGGCCAACGTCCTGACTTTC. Translating it yields CASSPSGQRGANVLTF. The chain recombines TRBV5-1 with TRBJ2-6; D possibly corresponds to TRBD1 (5 bases). Germline V gene sequence: CDR1 SGHRS, CDR2 YFSETQ. The CDR3 length is 16 residues. Trimming took off 4 bases at V and 4 bases at J, with 15 bases between the two ends.

V and J are TRBV4-1 and TRBJ2-7, with 11 bases lining up with TRBD2. The CDR3 consists of 17 residues. CDR1 MGHRA and CDR2 YSYEKL come from the germline V gene. V lost 1 base, J lost 0 bases, and 5 bases stayed unmatched. Here the CDR3 reads CASSQGWTSGLSYEQYF. CDR3 coding DNA: TGCGCCAGCAGCCAAGGGTGGACTAGCGGGCTCTCCTACGAGCAGTACTTC.

As DNA, the CDR3 is TGTGCCAGAACCAGCTGGAGAGATTACGAGCAGTACTTC. It specifies CARTSWRDYEQYF. The J gene is TRBJ2-7, the V gene TRBV6-5; no definite D call. The CDR3 sequence is 13 residues long. Germline V gene lookup returns CDR1 MNHEY and CDR2 SVGAGI. Trimming left V 9 bases short and J 4 bases short, with 16 bases between.

This chain uses TRBV2 with TRBJ1-2; unclear D gene. Germline loops: CDR1 SNHLY, CDR2 FYNNEI. The V gene lost 6 bases and the J gene lost 7 bases, with 12 bases spanning the gap. The CDR3 consists of 12 residues. The CDR3 region is CASRSTLGGYTF. Here the CDR3 DNA reads TGTGCCAGCAGGAGTACACTTGGTGGCTACACCTTC.

This clone was seen a few times. The chain couples TRBV14 to TRBJ1-1; D unresolved. V lost 2 bases and J lost 0, with 4 bases in between. Germline-derived CDR1 and CDR2 are SGHDN and FVKESK. CDR3 length: 13 amino acids. The CDR3 protein is CASSQNMNTEAFF. In nucleotides, the CDR3 is TGTGCCAGCAGCCAAAACATGAACACTGAAGCTTTCTTT.

The rearrangement links TRBV4-1 to TRBJ2-3, with 11 nucleotides matching TRBD2. With 4 bases clipped from V and 2 bases from J, the junction kept 5 bases outside the gene matches. The CDR3 length is 16 residues. Germline lookup yields CDR1 MGHRA and CDR2 YSYEKL. CDR3 nucleotides: TGCGCCAGCAGCCGATGGACTAGCGGGTTCACAGATACGCAGTATTTT. This sequence encodes CASSRWTSGFTDTQYF.

As regards this clone: This sample also contains other DNA sequences that code for the same CDR3. J is TRBJ1-2 and V is TRBV28; 10 nucleotides line up with TRBD1. CDR3 length: 15 residues. The V and J ends lost 5 bases and 7 bases, in that order; junction bases with no gene match: 10. Germline V gene sequence: CDR1 MDHEN, CDR2 SYDVKM. The DNA for the CDR3 is TGTGCCAGCAGTCCCGGGACAGGGGTCATCGGTGGCTACACCTTC. Its translation: CASSPGTGVIGGYTF.

Only one count was recorded for this clone. V usage is TRBV6-6 and J usage is TRBJ1-5, with D possibly matching TRBD1 (5 bases). The V gene lost 0 bases and the J gene lost 5 bases, with 5 bases spanning the gap. Per the germline V gene, CDR1 is MNHNY and CDR2 is SVGAGI (reference sequence). The CDR3 length is 13 residues. CDR3 coding DNA: TGTGCCAGCAGTTACTCCAGGGATCAGCCCCAGCATTTT. Its translation: CASSYSRDQPQHF.